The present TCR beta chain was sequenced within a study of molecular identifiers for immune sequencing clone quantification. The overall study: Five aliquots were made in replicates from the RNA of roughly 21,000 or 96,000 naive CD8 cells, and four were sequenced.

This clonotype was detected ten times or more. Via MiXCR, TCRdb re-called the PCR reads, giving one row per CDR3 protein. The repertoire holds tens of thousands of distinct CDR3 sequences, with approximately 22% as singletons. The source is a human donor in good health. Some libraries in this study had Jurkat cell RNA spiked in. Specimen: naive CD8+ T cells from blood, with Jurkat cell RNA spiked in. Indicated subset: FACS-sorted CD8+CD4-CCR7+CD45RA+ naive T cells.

In nucleotides, the CDR3 is TGTGCCAGCACCCCACGGGCCCCCAACGACTATTCTAGCACAGATACGCAGTATTTT. It yields the protein CASTPRAPNDYSSTDTQYF. The rearrangement uses TRBV12-3 or TRBV12-4 and TRBJ2-3, with TRBD2 as a possible D gene (5 bases). Trimming took 7 bases from V and 0 from J, leaving 26 bases between them. The CDR3 length is 19 residues.